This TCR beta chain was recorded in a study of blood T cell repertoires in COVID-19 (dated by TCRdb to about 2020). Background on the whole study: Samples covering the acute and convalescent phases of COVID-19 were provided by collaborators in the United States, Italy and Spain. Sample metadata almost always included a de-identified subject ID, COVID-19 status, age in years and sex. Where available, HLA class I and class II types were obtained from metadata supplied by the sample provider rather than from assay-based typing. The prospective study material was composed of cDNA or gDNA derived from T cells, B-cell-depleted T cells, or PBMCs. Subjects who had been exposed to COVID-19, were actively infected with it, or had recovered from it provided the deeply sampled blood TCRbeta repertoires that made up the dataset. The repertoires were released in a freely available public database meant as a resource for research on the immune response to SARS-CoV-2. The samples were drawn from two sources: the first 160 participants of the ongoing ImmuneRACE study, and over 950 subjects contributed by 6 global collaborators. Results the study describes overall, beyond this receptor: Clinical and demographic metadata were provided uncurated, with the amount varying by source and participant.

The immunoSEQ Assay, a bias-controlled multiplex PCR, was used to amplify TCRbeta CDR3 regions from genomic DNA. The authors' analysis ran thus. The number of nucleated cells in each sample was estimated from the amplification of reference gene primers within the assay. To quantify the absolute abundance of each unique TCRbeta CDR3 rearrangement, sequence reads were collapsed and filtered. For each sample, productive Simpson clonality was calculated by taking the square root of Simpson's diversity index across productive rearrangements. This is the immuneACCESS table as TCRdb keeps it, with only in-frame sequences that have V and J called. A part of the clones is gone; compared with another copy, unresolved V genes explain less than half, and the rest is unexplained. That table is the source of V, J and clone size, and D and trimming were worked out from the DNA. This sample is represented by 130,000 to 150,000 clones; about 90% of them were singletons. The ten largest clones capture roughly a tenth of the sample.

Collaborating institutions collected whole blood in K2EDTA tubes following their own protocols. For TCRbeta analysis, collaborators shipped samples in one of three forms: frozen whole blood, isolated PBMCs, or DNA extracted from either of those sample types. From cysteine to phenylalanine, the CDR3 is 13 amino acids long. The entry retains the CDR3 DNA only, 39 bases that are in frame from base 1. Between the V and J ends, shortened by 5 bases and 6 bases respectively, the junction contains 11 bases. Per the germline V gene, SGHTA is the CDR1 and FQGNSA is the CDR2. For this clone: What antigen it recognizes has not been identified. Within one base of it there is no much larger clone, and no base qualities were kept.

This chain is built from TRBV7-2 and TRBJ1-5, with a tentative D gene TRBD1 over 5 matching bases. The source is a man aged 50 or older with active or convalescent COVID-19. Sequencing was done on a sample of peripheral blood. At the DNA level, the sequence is TGTGCCAGCAGCCCACAAAGGGGTCAGCCCCAGCATTTT. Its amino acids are CASSPQRGQPQHF. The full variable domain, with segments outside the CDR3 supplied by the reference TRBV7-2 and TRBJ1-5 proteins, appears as GAGVSQSPSNKVTEKGKDVELRCDPISGHTALYWYRQSLGQGLEFLIYFQGNSAPDKSGLPSDRFSAERTGGSVSTLTIQRTQQEDSAVYLCASSPQRGQPQHFGDGTRLSIL.